Given below is one T cell receptor (beta chain) in context. Its matching antigen is unknown. The PCR was carried out with 60 Vbeta primers and 13 Jbeta primers. Only in-frame clones appear in the TCRdb table, and some are missing; sequencing was by immunoSEQ multiplex PCR. This sample has 120,000 or so clones, with approximately 80% found just once. The CDR3 has 15 amino acids. Germline loops: CDR1 SGHNT, CDR2 YENEEA. Trimming took 3 bases from V and 1 from J, leaving 7 bases between them. These data originate in a study of cytomegalovirus exposure and HLA in healthy donors. Study-level findings and limits: Because they were indistinguishable, some V segments, including TRBV6-2 and TRBV6-3, were excluded.

This TCR was recovered from a young man in good health and CMV-seronegative. Sequencing was performed on PBMCs. The rearrangement joins TRBV11-3 to TRBJ2-6; perhaps TRBD2 as D (6 bases). The CDR3 nucleotides read TGTGCCAGCAGCTTCGGGGGATCTGGGGCCAACGTCCTGACTTTC. As protein: CASSFGGSGANVLTF. Variable domain in full (rest from reference TRBV11-3 and TRBJ2-6): EAGVVQSPRYKIIEKKQPVAFWCNPISGHNTLYWYLQNLGQGPELLIRYENEEAVDDSQLPKDRFSAERLKGVDSTLKIQPAELGDSAVYLCASSFGGSGANVLTFGAGSRLTVL.